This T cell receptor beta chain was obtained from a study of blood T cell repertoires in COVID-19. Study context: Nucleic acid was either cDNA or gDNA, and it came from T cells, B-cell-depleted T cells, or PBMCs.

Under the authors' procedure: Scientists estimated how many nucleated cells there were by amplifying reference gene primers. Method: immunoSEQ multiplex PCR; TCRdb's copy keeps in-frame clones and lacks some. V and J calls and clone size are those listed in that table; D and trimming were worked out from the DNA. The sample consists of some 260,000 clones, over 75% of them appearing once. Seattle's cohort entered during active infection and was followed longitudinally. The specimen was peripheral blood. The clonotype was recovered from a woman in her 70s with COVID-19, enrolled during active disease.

The CDR3 protein is CASSPGVGGTDTQYF. The CDR3 DNA follows: TGTGCCAGCAGCCCAGGGGTAGGGGGCACAGATACGCAGTATTTT. V gene TRBV5-6 combines with J gene TRBJ2-3, with D possibly being TRBD1 (6 bases). Trimming left V 4 bases short and J 1 base short, with 13 bases between. Germline V gene lookup returns CDR1 SGHDT and CDR2 YYEEEE. The CDR3 is 15 amino acids.